This T cell receptor (beta chain) was captured by sequencing in a study of blood T cells in healthy people across ages. A second PCR, run for about 6 to 11 cycles, used a sample-barcoded 5' primer plus a J-beta primer mix. TCRdb re-derived calls from the 5' RACE reads in MiXCR, one entry per CDR3 protein. The profile shows under 700,000 distinct CDR3 sequences, less than 25% of them singletons. V lost 0 bases and J 6 bases, leaving 9 bases between the germline ends. CDR1 and CDR2 from the germline V gene are ENHRY and SYGVKD. This CDR3 is built from 14 residues. These data were also filed under a second study, of T cells of mothers and their children.

The TCR comes from a boy aged 10-17 years in good health. The sequenced sample consisted of blood. V gene TRBV10-3 combines with J gene TRBJ1-5; tentative D call: TRBD1 (5 bases). CDR3 coding DNA: TGTGCCATCAGTGAGTCTTGGGGCACTCAGCCCCAGCATTTT. Its translation: CAISESWGTQPQHF.